One sample yielded the 17 T cell receptor beta chains listed below, sequenced in a study of CD8 T cells in ankylosing spondylitis. Study-level points and caveats: Characteristic of ankylosing spondylitis blood, it appeared, was a TCR beta motif comprising about eight highly homologous variants.

TCRdb re-called the 5' RACE reads through MiXCR, storing one row per CDR3 protein. Of 400,000 or so distinct CDR3 sequences detected, roughly 25% appear once; the ten largest clones hold about 0.89%. Their specific antigens are unknown. Material for sequencing was blood, either unsorted or a sorted T cell fraction (not recorded which). The origin of the receptors is a male donor with ankylosing spondylitis.

This sequence joins TRBV12-3 or TRBV12-4 and TRBJ1-1; 7 positions agree with TRBD1. V was pared by 4 bases and J by 3 bases, with 2 bases of the junction left unmatched. This CDR3 contains 13 residues. The CDR3 loop reads CASSYTGDTEAFF. Here the CDR3 DNA reads TGTGCCAGCAGTTACACAGGGGACACTGAAGCTTTCTTT.

The J gene is TRBJ2-4, the V gene TRBV20-1; D ambiguous. V lost 6 bases and J lost 6, with 15 bases in between. From germline, CDR1 is DFQATT and CDR2 SNEGSKA (reference sequence). The CDR3 runs 13 residues. CDR3 region: CSAPPLAINIQYF. DNA of the CDR3: TGCAGTGCCCCGCCCCTTGCGATAAACATTCAGTACTTC.

There are a few counts of this clonotype. V is TRBV20-1 and J is TRBJ1-4; D unclear. From germline, CDR1 is DFQATT and CDR2 SNEGSKA (reference sequence). This CDR3 has 12 amino acids. Trimming removed 1 base from V and 7 bases from J, with 7 bases in between. CDR3 region: CSARVPSEKLFF. DNA for the CDR3: TGCAGTGCTAGAGTACCGAGTGAAAAACTGTTTTTT.

This clonotype appeared a few times. For the CDR3, the DNA is TGTGCCAGCAGTTTGGATCGTGGTACCAATCAGCCCCAGCATTTT. Its protein is CASSLDRGTNQPQHF. The chain links TRBV12-3 or TRBV12-4 to TRBJ1-5; D is uncertain. The V gene lost 3 bases and the J gene lost 3 bases, with 12 bases spanning the gap. This CDR3 comprises 15 residues.

The chain carries TRBV7-9 and TRBJ1-5; unclear D gene. Trimming pared 4 bases from V and 0 bases from J, leaving 13 bases between. The CDR3 has 16 amino acids. Looked up from germline, CDR1 is SEHNR and CDR2 is FQNEAQ (reference sequence). The CDR3, as DNA: TGTGCCAGCAGCTCCCTCGCCGGTCCTAGCAATCAGCCCCAGCATTTT. It translates to CASSSLAGPSNQPQHF.

This chain joins TRBV30 and TRBJ1-2, with TRBD1 matching 8 bases. The V gene end was trimmed by 3 bases and the J gene end by 6 bases; junction bases not matched to a gene: 9. Looked up from germline, CDR1 is GTSNPN and CDR2 is SVGIG (reference sequence). The CDR3 totals 14 residues. Here the CDR3 DNA reads TGTGCCTGGAGAAGGGGCAGGGGGCTTCATGGCTACACCTTC. Translated: CAWRRGRGLHGYTF.

This rearrangement joins TRBV6-1 to TRBJ1-5; TRBD1 aligns across 8 bases. Trimming took 5 bases from V and 0 from J; bases not matched to a gene: 3. Germline V gene lookup returns CDR1 MNHNS and CDR2 SASEGT. This CDR3 comprises 15 residues. This CDR3 reads CASSKDRASNQPQHF. The CDR3, as DNA: TGTGCCAGCAGTAAGGACAGGGCTAGCAATCAGCCCCAGCATTTT.

The chain employs TRBV29-1 and TRBJ2-1; 10 nucleotides match TRBD1. J gave up 8 bases and V 7 bases, and 14 bases lay outside the gene matches. This CDR3 has 15 residues. Germline V gene data show CDR1 as SQVTM and CDR2 as ANQGSEA. CDR3 sequence: CSAQTGTGVDDEQFF. CDR3 nucleotides: TGCAGCGCTCAAACCGGGACAGGGGTTGACGATGAGCAGTTCTTC.

This clonotype was observed at least ten times. J is TRBJ2-1 and V is TRBV5-1, with D unclear. CDR3 length: 13 amino acids. With 0 bases removed from V and 9 bases from J, the gap between germline ends came to 10 bases. Germline V lookup: CDR1 SGHRS, CDR2 YFSETQ. The CDR3 region is CASSLETRSEQFF. The CDR3 nucleotides are TGCGCCAGCAGCTTGGAGACACGTAGTGAGCAGTTCTTC.

This clonotype was detected only a few times. The gene calls are TRBV2 and TRBJ1-5; 10 bases are shared with TRBD1. In germline, CDR1 is SNHLY, CDR2 FYNNEI. CDR3 length: 15 amino acids. The ends lost 6 bases at V and 6 bases at J; junction bases unmatched: 8. The CDR3 here is CASRVGQGVGQPQHF. The CDR3 nucleotides are TGTGCCAGCAGGGTCGGACAGGGGGTGGGTCAGCCCCAGCATTTT.

V gene TRBV7-6 combines with J gene TRBJ2-3; 7 bases map to TRBD1. This CDR3 spans 15 amino acids. The J segment lost 4 bases and the V segment lost 0 bases, leaving 4 bases of the junction unmatched. From germline, CDR1 is SGHVS and CDR2 FNYEAQ. The CDR3 region has the DNA TGTGCCAGCAGCTTAGCAGGGGGCGCATCAGATACGCAGTATTTT. Translated: CASSLAGGASDTQYF.

V gene TRBV5-8 combines with J gene TRBJ1-5; tentatively, D is TRBD1 (5 bases). Germline V lookup: CDR1 SGHTS, CDR2 YDEGEE. Between the trimmed V and J ends, which lost 4 bases and 6 bases, there was a span of 14 bases. This CDR3 has 14 amino acids. CDR3: CASSPGTYLQPQHF. The CDR3 DNA follows: TGTGCCAGCAGCCCCGGGACCTACCTTCAGCCCCAGCATTTT.

The gene calls are TRBV10-3 and TRBJ2-7; D gene uncertain. Germline V CDR1 and CDR2: ENHRY, SYGVKD. The length of the CDR3 is 14 residues. With 10 bases removed from V and 2 bases from J, the gap between germline ends came to 18 bases. The CDR3 region is CATANEVIAYEQYV. The CDR3 DNA sequence: TGTGCCACCGCAAATGAGGTAATCGCCTACGAGCAGTACGTC.

This chain connects TRBV19 to TRBJ1-5; no firm D call. Germline loops: CDR1 LNHDA, CDR2 SQIVND (reference sequence). The V and J ends lost 4 bases and 0 bases respectively, with 13 bases between them. This CDR3 comprises 16 residues. The CDR3 protein is CASSRARGPSNQPQHF. As DNA, the CDR3 is TGTGCCAGTAGTAGGGCCCGTGGACCTAGCAATCAGCCCCAGCATTTT.

A few counts support this clonotype. The rearrangement uses TRBV12-3 or TRBV12-4 and TRBJ1-4, with D perhaps TRBD1 (6 bases). Trimming removed 5 bases at V and 7 bases at J, with 17 bases between. There are 15 residues in the CDR3. CDR3 bases: TGTGCCAGCAGTCTACAAGGGGGAGTTGGTGAAAAACTGTTTTTT. It encodes CASSLQGGVGEKLFF.

V usage is TRBV3-1 and J usage is TRBJ2-5, with TRBD2 as a possible D gene (6 bases). The CDR3 length is 17 residues. Germline V gene lookup returns CDR1 LGHDT and CDR2 YNNKEL (reference sequence). V was trimmed by 4 bases and J by 5 bases, leaving 23 bases between them. The CDR3 sequence is CASSLLPWMGGRETQYF. CDR3 in DNA: TGTGCCAGCAGCCTACTTCCCTGGATGGGAGGCCGGGAGACCCAGTACTTC.

This CDR3 reads CASSFVGANTGELFF. For the CDR3, the DNA is TGTGCCAGCAGTTTCGTAGGAGCGAACACCGGGGAGCTGTTTTTT. This chain links TRBV12-3 or TRBV12-4 with TRBJ2-2; D is undetermined. The germline V and J ends were trimmed by 3 bases and 0 bases, with 8 bases remaining between them. This CDR3 has 15 amino acids.